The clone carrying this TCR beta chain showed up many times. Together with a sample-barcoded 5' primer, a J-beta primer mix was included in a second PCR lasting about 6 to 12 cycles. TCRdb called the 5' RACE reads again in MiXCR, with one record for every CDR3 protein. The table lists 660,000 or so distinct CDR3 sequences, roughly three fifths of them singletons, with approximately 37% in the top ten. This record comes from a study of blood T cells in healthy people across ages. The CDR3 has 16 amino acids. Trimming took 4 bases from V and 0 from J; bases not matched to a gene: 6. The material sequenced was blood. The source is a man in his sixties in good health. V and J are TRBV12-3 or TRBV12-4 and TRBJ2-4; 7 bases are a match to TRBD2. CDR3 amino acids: CASSYRGVLAKNIQYF. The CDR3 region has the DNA TGTGCCAGCAGTTACCGGGGGGTTCTAGCCAAAAACATTCAGTACTTC.